Below are 19 T cell receptor beta chains sequenced from a single sample in a study of cytomegalovirus exposure and HLA in healthy donors. Method: immunoSEQ multiplex PCR; TCRdb's copy keeps in-frame clones and lacks some. The repertoire has about 140,000 clones, approximately 91% of them found once; the top ten carry about 0.65%. The sample was PBMCs. The source is a man aged 18 to 29 in good health and CMV-seronegative.

This sequence joins TRBV4-1 and TRBJ2-1; D gene uncertain. V was shortened by 3 bases and J by 0 bases, with 12 bases between the two germline ends. CDR3 length: 16 amino acids. Germline CDR1 reads MGHRA; CDR2 reads YSYEKL. The CDR3 region has the DNA TGCGCCAGCAGCCATTCCCGACGGAGCTCCTACAATGAGCAGTTCTTC. This encodes CASSHSRRSSYNEQFF.

V gene TRBV7-7 combines with J gene TRBJ2-5; 7 nucleotides align to TRBD1. The CDR3 consists of 16 residues. Losses at the gene ends were 1 base for V and 4 bases for J; bases not matched to a gene: 9. The germline V gene has CDR1 SSHAT and CDR2 FNYEAQ (reference sequence). The CDR3 nucleotides read TGTGCCAGCAGCTTAGAAATACAGGGGAACCGAGAGACCCAGTACTTC. It encodes CASSLEIQGNRETQYF.

The V call is TRBV4-1, the J call TRBJ1-2; the D gene is possibly TRBD1 (6 bases). V was pared by 1 base and J by 4 bases, with 13 bases between. CDR1 is MGHRA, CDR2 YSYEKL, per germline. The CDR3 loop spans 15 amino acids. CDR3 nucleotides: TGCGCCAGCAGCCAAGTGAGACAGGCGAGCTATGGCTACACCTTC. It specifies CASSQVRQASYGYTF.

This chain joins TRBV5-4 and TRBJ2-1; the match to TRBD1 covers 9 bases. V was pared by 4 bases and J by 6 bases, with 8 bases of the junction left unmatched. CDR3 size: 15 residues. Germline CDR1 SGHNT, CDR2 YYREEE (reference sequence). Here the CDR3 reads CASSGGTGGLNEQFF. The CDR3 DNA reads as TGTGCCAGCAGCGGAGGAACAGGGGGCCTCAATGAGCAGTTCTTC.

This chain joins TRBV18 and TRBJ1-4; 7 nucleotides line up with TRBD1. The CDR3 length is 14 residues. Germline loops: CDR1 KGHSH, CDR2 LQKENI. Losses at the gene ends were 3 bases for V and 2 bases for J; bases not matched to a gene: 0. The CDR3 loop is CASSPTGTNEKLFF. In DNA, the CDR3 is TGTGCCAGCTCACCGACAGGGACTAATGAAAAACTGTTTTTT.

V and J are TRBV5-1 and TRBJ2-5; a possible D gene is TRBD2 (5 bases). V was pared by 0 bases and J by 0 bases, with 12 bases between. The CDR3 loop spans 16 amino acids. Germline V lookup: CDR1 SGHRS, CDR2 YFSETQ. This chain's CDR3 is CASSLAWTGNQETQYF. CDR3 sequence (DNA): TGCGCCAGCAGCTTGGCTTGGACTGGAAACCAAGAGACCCAGTACTTC.

V gene TRBV29-1 combines with J gene TRBJ1-2; D is perhaps TRBD1 (5 bases). The CDR3 consists of 12 residues. Germline values: CDR1 SQVTM, CDR2 ANQGSEA. V was pared by 4 bases and J by 0 bases, with 6 bases between. CDR3 loop: CSVADTNYGYTF. In nucleotides, the CDR3 is TGCAGCGTTGCGGACACTAACTATGGCTACACCTTC.

The chain has TRBV9 and TRBJ1-3; the D is unclear. V was trimmed by 4 bases and J by 2 bases, leaving 22 bases between them. CDR1 and CDR2 (germline): SGDLS, YYNGEE. The CDR3 spans 18 residues. The CDR3 bases are TGTGCCAGCAGCCCGGAGTCGGTTGGCGGGTCCCCTGGAAACACCATATATTTT. Protein: CASSPESVGGSPGNTIYF.

The J gene is TRBJ2-1, the V gene TRBV2, with TRBD2 matching 10 bases. The CDR3 is 14 residues long. The trim removed 3 bases at V and 7 bases at J, leaving 3 bases unmatched. Looked up from germline, CDR1 is SNHLY and CDR2 is FYNNEI. This CDR3 reads CASSDLAGGNEQFF. The CDR3, as DNA: TGTGCCAGCAGTGATTTAGCGGGGGGTAATGAGCAGTTCTTC. The complete variable domain, with remaining parts taken from reference TRBV2 and TRBJ2-1, reads EPEVTQTPSHQVTQMGQEVILRCVPISNHLYFYWYRQILGQKVEFLVSFYNNEISEKSEIFDDQFSVERPDGSNFTLKIRSTKLEDSAMYFCASSDLAGGNEQFFGPGTRLTVL.

J is TRBJ2-2 and V is TRBV11-2; TRBD2 matches 14 bases. This CDR3 region has 15 residues. CDR1 SGHAT and CDR2 FQNNGV come from the germline V gene. The ends lost 5 bases at V and 7 bases at J; junction bases unmatched: 3. The CDR3 DNA sequence: TGTGCCAGCAGCAGACTAGCGGGAGGGCTCGGGGAGCTGTTTTTT. Translated: CASSRLAGGLGELFF. Using reference TRBV11-2 and TRBJ2-2 for the parts outside the CDR3, the full variable domain is EAGVAQSPRYKIIEKRQSVAFWCNPISGHATLYWYQQILGQGPKLLIQFQNNGVVDDSQLPKDRFSAERLKGVDSTLKIQPAKLEDSAVYLCASSRLAGGLGELFFGEGSRLTVL.

The chain is built from TRBV5-1 and TRBJ2-6; tentatively, D is TRBD2 (6 bases). This CDR3 comprises 19 residues. V lost 1 base and J 0 bases, leaving 17 bases between the germline ends. Germline V gives CDR1 SGHRS, CDR2 YFSETQ. The CDR3 loop reads CASSLSFQGLNSGANVLTF. DNA of the CDR3: TGCGCCAGCAGCTTGTCATTTCAGGGACTGAACTCTGGGGCCAACGTCCTGACTTTC. Variable domain in full (rest from reference TRBV5-1 and TRBJ2-6): KAGVTQTPRYLIKTRGQQVTLSCSPISGHRSVSWYQQTPGQGLQFLFEYFSETQRNKGNFPGRFSGRQFSNSRSEMNVSTLELGDSALYLCASSLSFQGLNSGANVLTFGAGSRLTVL.

This clone was detected only once. The chain links TRBV18 to TRBJ2-5; 7 nucleotides match TRBD1. CDR1 is KGHSH, CDR2 LQKENI, per germline. The CDR3 runs to 14 residues. V shed 4 bases, J shed 2 bases, and the junction held 4 bases outside the gene matches. In nucleotides, the CDR3 is TGTGCCAGCTCACGACAGGGCCAACAAGAGACCCAGTACTTC. It codes for CASSRQGQQETQYF.

V and J are TRBV4-1 and TRBJ2-7; a possible D gene is TRBD2 (5 bases). CDR3 size: 15 residues. Trimming took 1 base from V and 3 from J, leaving 13 bases between them. Germline V lookup: CDR1 MGHRA, CDR2 YSYEKL. The CDR3 DNA reads TGCGCCAGCAGCCAAGCGTTTGGACTTAACTACGAGCAGTACTTC. This translates into CASSQAFGLNYEQYF.

The rearrangement links TRBV10-3 to TRBJ1-3; maybe TRBD1 (6 bases). The CDR3 has 13 residues. CDR1 ENHRY and CDR2 SYGVKD come from the germline V gene. The germline V and J ends were trimmed by 10 bases and 0 bases, with 10 bases remaining between them. CDR3 protein: CATGAPSGNTIYF. The CDR3, as DNA: TGTGCCACAGGGGCACCCTCTGGAAACACCATATATTTT.

V and J are TRBV10-3 and TRBJ1-2, with 10 nucleotides matching TRBD1. The V gene's germline CDR1 is ENHRY and CDR2 SYGVKD. V lost 3 bases to trimming and J lost 0 bases; unmatched junction nucleotides: 7. This CDR3 spans 17 amino acids. DNA for the CDR3: TGTGCCATCAGTGACCCGGACAGGGGGGATCCTAACTATGGCTACACCTTC. Translating it yields CAISDPDRGDPNYGYTF.

V gene TRBV18 combines with J gene TRBJ2-2; D perhaps matches TRBD1 (6 bases). Germline CDR1 and CDR2: KGHSH and LQKENI. The CDR3 has 15 amino acids. Deletions cut 5 bases from V and 1 base from J, with 11 bases between. The CDR3 loop reads CASSSVTGNTGELFF. CDR3 bases: TGTGCCAGCTCATCCGTGACAGGGAACACCGGGGAGCTGTTTTTT.

CDR3 protein: CASSLVGLAGNTGELFF. The CDR3 coding sequence is TGTGCCAGCAGCTTAGTAGGCCTAGCGGGTAACACCGGGGAGCTGTTTTTT. This chain joins TRBV11-2 and TRBJ2-2, with 8 bases lining up with TRBD2. Trimming took 1 base from V and 2 from J; bases not matched to a gene: 6. CDR3 length equals 17 residues. Germline V gene sequence: CDR1 SGHAT, CDR2 FQNNGV.

The genes are TRBV19 and TRBJ2-1, with 7 nucleotides matching TRBD1. J lost 6 bases, V lost 5 bases, and 7 bases had no gene match. From germline, CDR1 is LNHDA and CDR2 SQIVND (reference sequence). The CDR3 is 14 amino acids. DNA of the CDR3: TGTGCCAGTAGTGCGACAGGGAACCCCAATGAGCAGTTCTTC. It yields the protein CASSATGNPNEQFF.

V is TRBV5-4 and J is TRBJ2-2, with D unresolved. Germline V gene data show CDR1 as SGHNT and CDR2 as YYREEE (reference sequence). The CDR3 is 15 amino acids. The germline V and J ends were trimmed by 0 bases and 3 bases, with 9 bases remaining between them. CDR3 loop: CASSLESLDTGELFF. The CDR3 nucleotides read TGTGCCAGCAGCTTGGAGTCCCTAGACACCGGGGAGCTGTTTTTT.